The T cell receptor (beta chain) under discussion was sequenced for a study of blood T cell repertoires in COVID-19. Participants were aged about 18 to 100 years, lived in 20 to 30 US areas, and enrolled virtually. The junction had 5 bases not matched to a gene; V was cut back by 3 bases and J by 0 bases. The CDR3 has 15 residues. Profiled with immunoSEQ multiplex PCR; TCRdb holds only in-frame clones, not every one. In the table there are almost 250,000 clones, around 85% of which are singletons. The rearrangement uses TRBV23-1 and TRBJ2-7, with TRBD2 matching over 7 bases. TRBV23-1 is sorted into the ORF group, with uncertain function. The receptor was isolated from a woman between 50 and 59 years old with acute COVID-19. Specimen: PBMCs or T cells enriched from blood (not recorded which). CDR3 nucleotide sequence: TGCGCCAGCAGTCAGGGAGGGGTTTACTCCTACGAGCAGTACTTC. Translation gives CASSQGGVYSYEQYF.